A single sample gave rise to the 29 T cell receptor beta chains below, sequenced in a study of T cell clonality in common variable immunodeficiency. Generated by immunoSEQ multiplex PCR, the TCRdb table keeps only in-frame clones and is missing some. Observed in the sample are some 52,000 clones, none of them singletons. The specimen sequenced was peripheral blood mononuclear cells. The receptors here all came from a person aged 18 to 75 in good health.

This clone occurred many times. With the read ending 3 residues before the CDR3 end, the germline J gene is used to fill in that end. The V call is TRBV7-9, the J call TRBJ2-3; tentative D call: TRBD2 (5 bases). Germline CDR1 reads SEHNR; CDR2 reads FQNEAQ (reference sequence). The CDR3 consists of 14 residues. CDR3 DNA, as far as it was read: TGTGCCAGCAGCTTAGAGGACTTCCAAGAGACG. Its translation is CASSLEDFQET. The whole CDR3 is CASSLEDFQETQYF.

This clone showed up just a few times. The missing CDR3 end, 3 residues past where the read stops, is filled in from the germline J gene. This sequence joins TRBV30 and TRBJ1-2; tentative D call: TRBD1 (5 bases). The germline CDR1 and CDR2 sequences are GTSNPN and SVGIG (reference sequence). CDR3 length equals 13 residues. Incomplete CDR3 DNA: TGTGCCTGGAGTGCAGCGGGAAGGGGTGAC. Translation gives CAWSAAGRGD. From start to end, the CDR3 is CAWSAAGRGDYTF.

This clone was seen repeatedly, ten times or more. CDR3 DNA (partial): TGCAGCGTTGAGGTAGGGTGGGGGGATGAG. Amino acid sequence: CSVEVGWGDE. From start to end, the CDR3 is CSVEVGWGDEQFF. The rearrangement joins TRBV29-1 to TRBJ2-1; D is possibly TRBD2 (6 bases). The read terminates 3 residues ahead of where the CDR3 ends, so the germline J gene completes it. The ends were cut back, 3 bases at V and 8 bases at J, with 14 bases in the middle. CDR1 SQVTM and CDR2 ANQGSEA come from the germline V gene. The length of the CDR3 is 13 residues.

There are many counts of this clone. Read data end 3 residues before the CDR3 end; the end is taken from the germline J gene. This chain uses TRBV5-4 with TRBJ2-3; 8 bases match TRBD2. V lost 4 bases to trimming and J lost 1 base; unmatched junction nucleotides: 2. This CDR3 comprises 14 residues. The germline V gene encodes CDR1 SGHNT and CDR2 YYREEE (reference sequence). CDR3 amino acids: CASSPGGRTDTQYF. The CDR3 DNA, read in part, is TGTGCCAGCAGCCCGGGGGGGCGCACAGATACG.

This clone was counted ten times or more. The read terminates 3 residues ahead of where the CDR3 ends, so the germline J gene completes it. The rearrangement links TRBV20-1 to TRBJ2-1; possibly TRBD2 for D (6 bases). The V and J ends lost 0 bases and 6 bases respectively, with 15 bases between them. CDR1 and CDR2 (germline): DFQATT, SNEGSKA (reference sequence). The CDR3 runs 15 residues. The part of the CDR3 DNA that was read is TGCAGTGCTAGAGACGGGCGGGATCACCGCAATGAG. As protein: CSARDGRDHRNE. The full CDR3 reads CSARDGRDHRNEQFF.

There are a few counts of this clone. The read stops 3 residues short of the end of the CDR3; the missing end is completed from the germline J gene. The chain is built from TRBV2 and TRBJ1-2, with TRBD1 matching 7 bases. CDR3 length equals 12 residues. Germline CDR1 is SNHLY and CDR2 is FYNNEI. V lost 8 bases and J lost 1; bases outside the gene matches: 1. The CDR3 loop is CASGDSNYGYTF. CDR3 bases read: TGTGCCAGCGGGGACAGTAACTATGGC.

Of note for this clone: The missing CDR3 end, 3 residues past where the read stops, is filled in from the germline J gene. The chain combines TRBV19 with TRBJ1-1, with 8 positions matching TRBD1. Germline trimming cut 9 bases from V and 1 base from J; bases unmatched to any gene: 16. Germline lookup yields CDR1 LNHDA and CDR2 SQIVND (reference sequence). The CDR3 is made up of 17 amino acids. The CDR3 protein is CASSITGGIRTNTEAFF. Partial CDR3 DNA: TGTGCCAGCTCAATCACAGGGGGAATACGTACGAACACTGAA.

At least ten counts were recorded for this clone. The read ends 3 residues early relative to the CDR3; the germline J gene fills the gap. The V call is TRBV29-1, the J call TRBJ2-3, with D maybe TRBD1 (6 bases). The CDR3 contains 14 residues. Germline values: CDR1 SQVTM, CDR2 ANQGSEA. V was shortened by 3 bases and J by 4 bases, with 14 bases between the two germline ends. CDR3 DNA, as far as it was read: TGCAGCGTTGAGGGGGCTCCCAGGCCAGATACG. It specifies CSVEGAPRPDT. The CDR3 in full is CSVEGAPRPDTQYF.

This clone has ten or more counts. The DNA ends 3 residues before the CDR3 does, and the rest of the CDR3 is filled in from the germline J gene. The chain recombines TRBV5-4 with TRBJ2-2, with D maybe TRBD1 (5 bases). The CDR3 contains 16 residues. The V gene's germline CDR1 is SGHNT and CDR2 YYREEE (reference sequence). The DNA read from the CDR3 is TGTGCCAGCAGCTTGGGTAGGGGTCAGGATCCCGAAAAG. Translated, it gives CASSLGRGQDPEK. The whole CDR3 is CASSLGRGQDPEKLFF.

The sample holds a few counts of this clone. The missing CDR3 end, 3 residues past where the read stops, is filled in from the germline J gene. The V gene is TRBV18, the J gene TRBJ1-3; D unresolved. Germline values: CDR1 KGHSH, CDR2 LQKENI. The CDR3 has 17 amino acids. Trimming took off 0 bases at V and 2 bases at J, with 14 bases between the two ends. CDR3 in amino acids: CASSPPAQGWPGNTIYF. Incomplete CDR3 DNA: TGTGCCAGCTCACCACCTGCTCAAGGTTGGCCTGGAAACACC.

This clone came up many times. The read ends 3 residues shy of where the CDR3 ends; the end is completed using the germline J gene. The chain couples TRBV19 to TRBJ1-2; 9 nucleotides align to TRBD1. Looked up from germline, CDR1 is LNHDA and CDR2 is SQIVND (reference sequence). This CDR3 contains 15 residues. The CDR3 protein is CASSIDPRQGEGYTF. The CDR3 bases that were read are TGTGCCAGTAGTATAGACCCCCGACAGGGGGAAGGC.

Points on this clone: The CDR3 extends 3 residues past the end of the read, so its final part is completed from the germline J gene. The rearrangement uses TRBV19 and TRBJ2-5; TRBD2 agrees at 12 bases. Trimming took 11 bases from V and 7 from J; bases not matched to a gene: 8. Per germline, CDR1 LNHDA and CDR2 SQIVND (reference sequence). CDR3 length equals 13 residues. Incomplete CDR3 DNA: TGTGCCGGCTCCCCGGGACTAGCGGGGACC. Protein: CAGSPGLAGT. The complete CDR3 protein is CAGSPGLAGTQYF. The complete variable domain, with remaining parts taken from reference TRBV19 and TRBJ2-5, reads DGGITQSPKYLFRKEGQNVTLSCEQNLNHDAMYWYRQDPGQGLRLIYYSQIVNDFQKGDIAEGYSVSREKKESFPLTVTSAQKNPTAFYLCAGSPGLAGTQYFGPGTRLLVL.

Many counts were recorded for this clone. The read ends 3 residues early relative to the CDR3; the germline J gene fills the gap. V gene TRBV19 combines with J gene TRBJ2-6; 12 nucleotides line up with TRBD2. Unmatched junction bases numbered 7, after V lost 4 bases and J lost 0 bases. CDR1 LNHDA and CDR2 SQIVND come from the germline V gene (reference sequence). The CDR3 totals 19 residues. The part of the CDR3 DNA that was read is TGTGCCAGTAGTAGAGGACTAGCGGGACTCAGCTCTGGGGCCAACGTC. The encoded protein is CASSRGLAGLSSGANV. The complete CDR3 reads CASSRGLAGLSSGANVLTF.

This clone appeared many times. With the read ending 3 residues before the CDR3 end, the germline J gene is used to fill in that end. The chain joins TRBV30 to TRBJ2-2, with TRBD1 matching over 8 bases. Germline V gene sequence: CDR1 GTSNPN, CDR2 SVGIG (reference sequence). The CDR3 runs to 14 residues. J gave up 5 bases and V 0 bases, and 2 bases lay outside the gene matches. The sequenced part of the CDR3 DNA is TGTGCCTGGAGTGTCAGGACAGGGACCGGGGAG. It encodes CAWSVRTGTGE. In full, the CDR3 reads CAWSVRTGTGELFF.

Turning to this clone: The CDR3 end is not reached by the read, which stops 3 residues before it; the germline J gene fills it in. The chain has TRBV30 and TRBJ1-2; D is undetermined. Looked up from germline, CDR1 is GTSNPN and CDR2 is SVGIG (reference sequence). The CDR3 runs 15 residues. CDR3 DNA (partial): TGTGCCTGGAGTACTTCTAGCGGGAGCAACTACGAC. This gives the protein CAWSTSSGSNYD. The CDR3, in full, reads CAWSTSSGSNYDYTF.

In its sample, this clone was seen many times. The read gets to within 3 residues of the CDR3 end, and the germline J gene fills in the rest. The chain recombines TRBV19 with TRBJ2-7, with 10 bases that match TRBD2. J was trimmed by 6 bases and V by 6 bases; bases with no gene match: 8. Germline V gene data show CDR1 as LNHDA and CDR2 as SQIVND (reference sequence). This CDR3 contains 14 residues. The covered CDR3 bases are TGTGCCAGTAGGGGGACTAGCGTACTCGTCGAG. It encodes CASRGTSVLVE. The whole CDR3 region reads CASRGTSVLVEQYF.

The sample holds many counts of this clone. The missing CDR3 end, 3 residues past where the read stops, is filled in from the germline J gene. V is TRBV12-3 or TRBV12-4 and J is TRBJ2-3, with 8 bases lining up with TRBD1. Losses at the gene ends were 5 bases for V and 4 bases for J; bases not matched to a gene: 5. The CDR3 consists of 14 residues. The CDR3 is CASSAGQGADTQYF. Incomplete CDR3 DNA: TGTGCCAGCAGTGCCGGACAGGGTGCAGATACG.

This clone was observed many times. The missing CDR3 end, 3 residues past where the read stops, is filled in from the germline J gene. The gene calls are TRBV2 and TRBJ2-4; D is uncertain. V shed 2 bases and J shed 6 bases, with 8 bases lying between them. Germline V gene data show CDR1 as SNHLY and CDR2 as FYNNEI. The CDR3 has 13 amino acids. CDR3 sequence reads: CASSEFKGNIQYF. CDR3 DNA (partial): TGTGCCAGCAGTGAATTTAAGGGAAACATT.

This clone was seen at least ten times. CDR3 loop: CASSPGDTEAFF. Partial CDR3 DNA: TGTGCCAGCAGCCCGGGGGACACTGAA. The V gene is TRBV5-6, the J gene TRBJ1-1; D perhaps matches TRBD1 (5 bases). The missing CDR3 end, 3 residues past where the read stops, is filled in from the germline J gene. Deletions cut 4 bases from V and 3 bases from J, with 7 bases between. Looked up from germline, CDR1 is SGHDT and CDR2 is YYEEEE. The CDR3 is 12 amino acids.

This clone was picked up many times. The read terminates 3 residues ahead of where the CDR3 ends, so the germline J gene completes it. This chain joins TRBV6-2 or TRBV6-3 and TRBJ2-1; 8 positions agree with TRBD2. Germline assignment: CDR1 MNHEY and CDR2 SVGEGT. V lost 6 bases to trimming and J lost 2 bases; unmatched junction nucleotides: 9. CDR3 length: 16 residues. CDR3 DNA (partial): TGTGCCAGCAGCTTCGCGGGGGGCCTTGCCTACAATGAG. This gives the protein CASSFAGGLAYNE. The full CDR3 is CASSFAGGLAYNEQFF.

There are many counts of this clone. The read comes to an end 3 residues before the CDR3 does, leaving the germline J gene to fill in the end. This chain uses TRBV11-2 with TRBJ2-7; D remains unclear. The CDR3 totals 15 residues. V was shortened by 0 bases and J by 3 bases, with 12 bases between the two germline ends. Germline V gene data show CDR1 as SGHAT and CDR2 as FQNNGV. The CDR3 protein is CASSLDSDTFYEQYF. The sequenced part of the CDR3 DNA is TGTGCCAGCAGCTTAGATTCAGATACCTTCTACGAG. Using reference TRBV11-2 and TRBJ2-7 for the parts outside the CDR3, the full variable domain is EAGVAQSPRYKIIEKRQSVAFWCNPISGHATLYWYQQILGQGPKLLIQFQNNGVVDDSQLPKDRFSAERLKGVDSTLKIQPAKLEDSAVYLCASSLDSDTFYEQYFGPGTRLTVT.

The sample holds many counts of this clone. The read halts 3 residues ahead of the CDR3 end, with the missing end drawn from the germline J gene. This chain connects TRBV19 to TRBJ2-2; D call uncertain. Germline V gives CDR1 LNHDA, CDR2 SQIVND (reference sequence). V lost 3 bases, J lost 8 bases, and 13 bases lay in between. The CDR3 has 14 amino acids. The sequenced CDR3 bases are TGTGCCAGTAGTATGGTAGTTGTGAAGGGGGAG. Its translation is CASSMVVVKGE. The whole CDR3 sequence is CASSMVVVKGELFF.

In this sample, this clone turned up many times. The CDR3 loop reads CAWSVDRERGYTF. The covered CDR3 bases are TGTGCCTGGAGTGTTGACAGGGAAAGGGGC. The chain is built from TRBV30 and TRBJ1-2; 7 bases map to TRBD1. The CDR3 goes on 3 residues after the read ends, and that part is filled in from the germline J gene. Germline loops: CDR1 GTSNPN, CDR2 SVGIG (reference sequence). The CDR3 spans 13 residues.

This clone was detected many times. The read ends 3 residues shy of where the CDR3 ends; the end is completed using the germline J gene. The rearrangement joins TRBV28 to TRBJ2-7; 8 nucleotides agree with TRBD2. Germline CDR1 is MDHEN and CDR2 is SYDVKM. The CDR3 covers 15 residues. The V segment lost 7 bases and the J segment 0 bases; nucleotides outside the gene matches: 8. CDR3 DNA (partial): TGTGCCAGCACCGAGGCCAGCGGGAGCTCCTACGAG. It yields the protein CASTEASGSSYE. The complete CDR3 protein is CASTEASGSSYEQYF.

This clone was seen at least ten times. The DNA ends 3 residues before the CDR3 does, and the rest of the CDR3 is filled in from the germline J gene. The chain combines TRBV5-1 with TRBJ1-1, with 8 bases matching TRBD1. Germline V gives CDR1 SGHRS, CDR2 YFSETQ. Trimming at V came to 2 bases and at J to 5 bases, leaving 8 bases not matched to a gene. This CDR3 spans 15 amino acids. Incomplete CDR3 DNA: TGCGCCAGCAGCTTCCAGGGGGCAGTGGGGACTGAA. Amino acids: CASSFQGAVGTE. The entire CDR3 protein reads CASSFQGAVGTEAFF.

In the case of this clone: The read terminates 3 residues ahead of where the CDR3 ends, so the germline J gene completes it. The J gene is TRBJ1-2, the V gene TRBV7-9; D gene unclear. Germline V gene data show CDR1 as SEHNR and CDR2 as FQNEAQ (reference sequence). The CDR3 totals 15 residues. The CDR3 DNA, read in part, is TGTGCCAGCAGCTTCATGTCGTATTGGTACAATGAC. Translation gives CASSFMSYWYND. The CDR3 reads in full as CASSFMSYWYNDYTF.

This clone was detected ten times or more. The read halts 3 residues ahead of the CDR3 end, with the missing end drawn from the germline J gene. The V call is TRBV18, the J call TRBJ2-1, with 9 bases aligning to TRBD2. CDR1 and CDR2 from the germline V gene are KGHSH and LQKENI. The CDR3 spans 17 residues. Trimming at V came to 3 bases and at J to 1 base, leaving 7 bases not matched to a gene. Incomplete CDR3 DNA: TGTGCCAGCTCACCCCTCACTAGCGGGCAATCCTACAATGAG. Protein product: CASSPLTSGQSYNE. The full CDR3 reads CASSPLTSGQSYNEQFF.

Ten or more counts support this clone. CDR3 protein: CASSPSGRDGELFF. CDR3 bases read: TGTGCCAGCAGCCCCAGCGGGAGGGACGGGGAG. The chain employs TRBV3-1 (or the pseudogene TRBV3-2) and TRBJ2-2; 10 bases are a match to TRBD2. With the read ending 3 residues before the CDR3 end, the germline J gene is used to fill in that end. Germline CDR1 LGHDT, CDR2 YNNKEL (reference sequence). The CDR3 is 14 amino acids. The ends lost 4 bases at V and 7 bases at J; junction bases unmatched: 3.

This clone was counted at least ten times. The read terminates 3 residues before the CDR3 end, so the remaining end is supplied by the germline J gene. The rearrangement uses TRBV29-1 and TRBJ2-3; 15 bases agree with TRBD2. CDR1 and CDR2 (germline): SQVTM, ANQGSEA. V lost 1 base, J lost 0 bases, and 11 bases stayed unmatched. The length of the CDR3 is 20 residues. Incomplete CDR3 DNA: TGCAGCGTTGAAGTACGGTCCGGGACTAGCGGGAGGCTCAGCACAGATACG. It codes for CSVEVRSGTSGRLSTDT. The full CDR3 sequence reads CSVEVRSGTSGRLSTDTQYF.